This T cell receptor (beta chain) was profiled in a study of siplizumab effects on memory and regulatory T cells. Study results and caveats: Controls showed an average of around 28% Treg-derived mappable alloreactive CD4+ clones, while siplizumab showed 65% to 70%. The diversity of naive T cells seemed greater than that of memory cells, and their alloresponse contribution seemed major.

The repertoire was sequenced with immunoSEQ multiplex PCR; TCRdb's copy has only in-frame clones and lacks some. The data hold 90,000 to 110,000 clones, with 93% observed a single time. The CDR3 consists of 15 residues. The V gene's germline CDR1 is KGHSH and CDR2 LQKENI. The V end lost 6 bases, the J end lost 8 bases, and 23 bases lay between the germline ends. Remarks on this clone: What it recognizes is unknown.

The genes are TRBV18 and TRBJ2-7, with a possible D match to TRBD2 (5 bases). Sequencing was done on a sample of CD4+ T cells sorted from blood. This TCR came from a human donor in good health. CDR3 in DNA: TGTGCCAGCTCTCTTTCCCAGACTGGACTTACGCAGCAGTACTTC. Residues: CASSLSQTGLTQQYF.